This TCR beta chain was identified during a study of shared clonotypes between healthy human individuals. Germline values: CDR1 GTSNPN, CDR2 SVGIG (reference sequence). This CDR3 has 12 residues. Only in-frame clones appear in the TCRdb table, and some are missing; sequencing was by immunoSEQ multiplex PCR. The table includes hundreds of thousands of clones, around 72% detected once. General study findings and limits: Among a handful of donors, roughly 5% of naive CD4 clonotypes were found in common.

Turning to this clone: Its antigen is still unknown.

The clonotype comes from a woman younger than 45 in good health. This chain joins TRBV30 and TRBJ2-5; D gene uncertain. Near its end, the DNA agrees better with TRBJ2-7, so the J call may be wrong. The source material was memory CD4+ T cells sorted from blood. The subset is: CD45RA-negative fraction. CDR3 loop: CAWSKGIYEQYF. The CDR3 coding sequence is TGTGCCTGGAGTAAAGGGATCTACGAGCAGTACTTC.